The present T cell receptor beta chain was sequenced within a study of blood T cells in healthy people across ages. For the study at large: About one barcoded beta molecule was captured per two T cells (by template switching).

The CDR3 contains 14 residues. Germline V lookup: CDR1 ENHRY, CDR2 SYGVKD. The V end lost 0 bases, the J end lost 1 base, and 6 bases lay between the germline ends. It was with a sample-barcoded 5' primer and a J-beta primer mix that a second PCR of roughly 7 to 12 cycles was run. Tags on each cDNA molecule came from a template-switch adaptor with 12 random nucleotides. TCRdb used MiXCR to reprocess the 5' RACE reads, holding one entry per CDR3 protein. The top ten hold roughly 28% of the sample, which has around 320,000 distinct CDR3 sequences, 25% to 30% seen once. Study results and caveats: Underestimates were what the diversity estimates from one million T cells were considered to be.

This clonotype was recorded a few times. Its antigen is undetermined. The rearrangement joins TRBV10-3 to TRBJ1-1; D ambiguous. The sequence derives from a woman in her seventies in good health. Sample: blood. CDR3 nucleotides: TGTGCCATCAGTGAGTCGAGCGCGAACACTGAAGCTTTCTTT. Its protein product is CAISESSANTEAFF.